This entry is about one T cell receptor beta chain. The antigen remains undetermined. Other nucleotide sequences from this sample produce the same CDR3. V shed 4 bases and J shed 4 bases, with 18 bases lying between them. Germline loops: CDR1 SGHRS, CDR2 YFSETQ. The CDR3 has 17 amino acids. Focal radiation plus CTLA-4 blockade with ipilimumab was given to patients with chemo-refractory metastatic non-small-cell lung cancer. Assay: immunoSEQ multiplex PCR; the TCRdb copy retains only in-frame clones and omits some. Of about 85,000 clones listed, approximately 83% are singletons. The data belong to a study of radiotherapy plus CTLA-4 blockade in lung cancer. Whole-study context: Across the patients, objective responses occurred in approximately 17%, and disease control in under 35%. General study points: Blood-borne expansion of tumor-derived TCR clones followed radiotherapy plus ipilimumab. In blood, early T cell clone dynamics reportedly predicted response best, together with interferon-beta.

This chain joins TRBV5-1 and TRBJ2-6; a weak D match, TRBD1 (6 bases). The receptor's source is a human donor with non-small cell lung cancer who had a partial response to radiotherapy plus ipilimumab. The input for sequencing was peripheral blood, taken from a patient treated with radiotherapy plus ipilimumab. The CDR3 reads CASSPAGVSSGANVLTF. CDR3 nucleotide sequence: TGCGCCAGCAGCCCGGCAGGGGTCTCATCCGGGGCCAACGTCCTGACTTTC. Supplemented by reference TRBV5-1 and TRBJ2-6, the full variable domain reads KAGVTQTPRYLIKTRGQQVTLSCSPISGHRSVSWYQQTPGQGLQFLFEYFSETQRNKGNFPGRFSGRQFSNSRSEMNVSTLELGDSALYLCASSPAGVSSGANVLTFGAGSRLTVL.